Below are 30 T cell receptor beta chains sequenced from a single sample in a study of blood T cell repertoires in COVID-19. The method was immunoSEQ multiplex PCR; TCRdb's version includes in-frame clones alone and lacks a portion of them. The table records 360,000 or so clones, 88% of them present only once. Sequenced material: PBMCs or T cells enriched from blood (not recorded which). These receptors came from a woman aged 25 to 39 who had been exposed to COVID-19.

This chain uses TRBV29-1 with TRBJ1-2; D ambiguous. The CDR3 consists of 10 residues. V was clipped by 2 bases and J by 5 bases, with 3 bases between them. Per the germline V gene, CDR1 is SQVTM and CDR2 is ANQGSEA. CDR3 sequence reads: CSVEQYGYTF. In DNA form, the CDR3 reads TGCAGCGTTGAACAGTATGGCTACACCTTC.

This chain links TRBV19 with TRBJ1-5; TRBD1 agrees at 12 bases. Germline values: CDR1 LNHDA, CDR2 SQIVND (reference sequence). The V segment lost 9 bases and the J segment 6 bases; nucleotides outside the gene matches: 18. The CDR3 is 18 residues long. The CDR3 reads CASAGAWGTGGIPQPQHF. CDR3 nucleotides: TGTGCCAGCGCGGGGGCTTGGGGGACAGGGGGCATCCCTCAGCCCCAGCATTTT.

This chain links TRBV11-3 with TRBJ1-1; a weak D match, TRBD1 (5 bases). With 4 bases removed from V and 5 bases from J, the gap between germline ends came to 14 bases. The CDR3 is made up of 14 amino acids. Looked up from germline, CDR1 is SGHNT and CDR2 is YENEEA. The chain's CDR3 is CASSSIWGGTEAFF. In nucleotides, the CDR3 is TGTGCCAGCAGCTCAATCTGGGGGGGAACTGAAGCTTTCTTT.

The chain recombines TRBV9 with TRBJ1-1, with TRBD1 identical over 7 bases. J lost 2 bases, V lost 0 bases, and 7 bases had no gene match. The CDR3 contains 16 residues. CDR1 SGDLS and CDR2 YYNGEE come from the germline V gene. DNA of the CDR3: TGTGCCAGCAGCGTAGCCCTGACAGGGACCAACACTGAAGCTTTCTTT. Residues: CASSVALTGTNTEAFF.

The chain is built from TRBV6-2 or TRBV6-3 and TRBJ1-5; a possible D gene is TRBD1 (6 bases). Trimming left V 2 bases short and J 7 bases short, with 24 bases between. The CDR3 spans 18 residues. CDR1 and CDR2 from the germline V gene are MNHEY and SVGEGT. CDR3 loop: CASSYTKATGFPNQPQHF. CDR3 in DNA: TGTGCCAGCAGTTACACCAAAGCAACAGGGTTCCCTAACCAGCCCCAGCATTTT.

The chain employs TRBV10-1 and TRBJ1-4; the match to TRBD1 covers 7 bases. The CDR3 extends over 16 amino acids. Germline V gene sequence: CDR1 WNHNN, CDR2 SYGVQD (reference sequence). The V segment lost 3 bases and the J segment 0 bases; nucleotides outside the gene matches: 4. The DNA for the CDR3 is TGCGCCAGCAGTGACGGGACAGCCGCAACTAATGAAAAACTGTTTTTT. Translating gives CASSDGTAATNEKLFF.

This clone was picked up one time. The chain uses TRBV18 and TRBJ2-4; D remains unclear. There are 14 residues in the CDR3. CDR1 is KGHSH and CDR2 is LQKENI in the germline V gene. V shed 6 bases and J shed 0 bases, with 9 bases lying between them. The CDR3 DNA reads TGTGCCAGCTCGTCGGAGCTAGCCAAAAACATTCAGTACTTC. Translating it yields CASSSELAKNIQYF. The full variable domain, rest sourced from reference TRBV18 and TRBJ2-4, is NAGVMQNPRHLVRRRGQEARLRCSPMKGHSHVYWYRQLPEEGLKFMVYLQKENIIDESGMPKERFSAEFPKEGPSILRIQQVVRGDSAAYFCASSSELAKNIQYFGAGTRLSVL.

This clone was recorded once. The chain has TRBV7-3 and TRBJ2-1; D is perhaps TRBD2 (5 bases). The CDR3 has 15 amino acids. CDR1 and CDR2 from the germline V gene are SGHTA and FQGTGA. The V end lost 2 bases, the J end lost 9 bases, and 17 bases lay between the germline ends. The CDR3, as DNA: TGTGCCAGCAGCTTATACACCCAAGGGAGCGGTGAGCAGTTCTTC. Its translation is CASSLYTQGSGEQFF.

V usage is TRBV19 and J usage is TRBJ2-7; 7 bases line up with TRBD1. The V gene end was trimmed by 3 bases and the J gene end by 4 bases; junction bases not matched to a gene: 3. The CDR3 consists of 13 residues. CDR1 is LNHDA and CDR2 is SQIVND in the germline V gene (reference sequence). The chain's CDR3 is CASSIFRGYEQYF. CDR3 in DNA: TGTGCCAGTAGTATCTTCAGGGGGTACGAGCAGTACTTC.

This clone was counted between two and nine times. V gene TRBV6-5 combines with J gene TRBJ2-5; 8 positions match TRBD1. The CDR3 loop spans 15 amino acids. CDR1 is MNHEY, CDR2 SVGAGI, per germline. The junction had 4 bases not matched to a gene; V was cut back by 0 bases and J by 4 bases. The CDR3 nucleotides are TGTGCCAGCAGTTACTCCAGGGGGCGGAGAGAGACCCAGTACTTC. Its translation is CASSYSRGRRETQYF.

The chain carries TRBV11-3 and TRBJ2-1; 7 bases match TRBD2. Trimming cost V 0 bases and J 6 bases; bases outside gene matches: 11. Germline-derived CDR1 and CDR2 are SGHNT and YENEEA. The CDR3 spans 17 residues. In DNA form, the CDR3 reads TGTGCCAGCAGCTTAGAAGGTTGGGGGAGGGAGGGCAATGAGCAGTTCTTC. This sequence encodes CASSLEGWGREGNEQFF.

This sequence joins TRBV12-3 or TRBV12-4 and TRBJ2-3, with TRBD2 matching 9 bases. The length of the CDR3 is 13 residues. With V trimmed by 10 bases and J by 5 bases, 7 bases remained unmatched. The CDR3 region has the DNA TGTGCCATCAAGCGGCGGGAGGGAGATACGCAGTATTTT. This gives the protein CAIKRREGDTQYF.

This chain uses TRBV25-1 with TRBJ1-4; D perhaps matches TRBD1 (5 bases). The germline V and J ends were trimmed by 2 bases and 8 bases, with 15 bases remaining between them. Germline CDR1 is MGHDK and CDR2 is SYGVNS. The CDR3 consists of 15 residues. The chain's CDR3 is CASSEIGQGGEKLFF. Here the CDR3 DNA reads TGTGCCAGCAGTGAAATAGGGCAGGGAGGAGAAAAACTGTTTTTT. Using reference TRBV25-1 and TRBJ1-4 for the parts outside the CDR3, the full variable domain is EADIYQTPRYLVIGTGKKITLECSQTMGHDKMYWYQQDPGMELHLIHYSYGVNSTEKGDLSSESTVSRIRTEHFPLTLESARPSHTSQYLCASSEIGQGGEKLFFGSGTQLSVL.

This clone was picked up a small number of times. The chain joins TRBV30 to TRBJ2-2; a possible D gene is TRBD2 (6 bases). There are 15 residues in the CDR3. Germline CDR1 is GTSNPN and CDR2 is SVGIG (reference sequence). V lost 4 bases, J lost 4 bases, and 16 bases lay in between. The CDR3 protein is CAWTFGGVGTGELFF. The CDR3 DNA sequence: TGTGCCTGGACCTTCGGGGGAGTGGGCACCGGGGAGCTGTTTTTT.

The rearrangement links TRBV14 to TRBJ1-2; 8 bases agree with TRBD1. Germline loops: CDR1 SGHDN, CDR2 FVKESK. The CDR3 has 14 residues. The V segment lost 1 base and the J segment 2 bases; nucleotides outside the gene matches: 0. CDR3 in amino acids: CASSQGTGNYGYTF. CDR3 sequence (DNA): TGTGCCAGCAGCCAAGGGACAGGGAACTATGGCTACACCTTC.

This chain joins TRBV27 and TRBJ1-2, with 10 bases matching TRBD1. Germline V gene sequence: CDR1 MNHEY, CDR2 SMNVEV (reference sequence). There are 16 residues in the CDR3. The V gene end was trimmed by 2 bases and the J gene end by 1 base; junction bases not matched to a gene: 4. The CDR3 reads CASSLRTGGGNYGYTF. In DNA form, the CDR3 reads TGTGCCAGCAGTTTAAGGACAGGGGGTGGTAACTATGGCTACACCTTC.

The CDR3 protein is CSVERGRNTEAFF. The CDR3, as DNA: TGCAGCGTTGAGAGGGGGCGGAACACTGAAGCTTTCTTT. V and J are TRBV29-1 and TRBJ1-1; 7 bases fit TRBD1. V shed 3 bases and J 1 base; nucleotides not matched to a gene: 2. The germline CDR1 and CDR2 sequences are SQVTM and ANQGSEA. The CDR3 is 13 residues long.

The rearrangement links TRBV3-1 (or the pseudogene TRBV3-2) to TRBJ1-1; TRBD1 matches 7 bases. CDR1 is LGHDT and CDR2 is YNNKEL in the germline V gene (reference sequence). V shed 1 base, J shed 5 bases, and the junction held 7 bases outside the gene matches. The CDR3 is 15 amino acids. CDR3 amino acids: CASSQADRVRTEAFF. For the CDR3, the DNA is TGTGCCAGCAGCCAAGCCGACAGGGTAAGAACTGAAGCTTTCTTT.

This clone was seen more than once but under ten times. The CDR3 bases are TGTGCCAGCAGCTTAAGTTCCTTCGACACCTTCTACGAGCAGTACTTC. This gives the protein CASSLSSFDTFYEQYF. The chain combines TRBV7-9 with TRBJ2-7; no firm D call. CDR1 is SEHNR, CDR2 FQNEAQ, per germline (reference sequence). The germline V and J ends were trimmed by 2 bases and 3 bases, with 17 bases remaining between them. The CDR3 has 16 residues.

The rearrangement uses TRBV9 and TRBJ1-1; tentatively, D is TRBD1 (6 bases). The CDR3 is 15 amino acids. V lost 3 bases and J lost 1, with 13 bases in between. Germline V gene lookup returns CDR1 SGDLS and CDR2 YYNGEE. The CDR3 DNA sequence: TGTGCCAGCAGCGCGGCCCCGACAGGGAACACTGAAGCTTTCTTT. Its translation is CASSAAPTGNTEAFF.

The chain employs TRBV28 and TRBJ2-7; 8 nucleotides agree with TRBD2. This CDR3 contains 15 residues. Losses at the gene ends were 6 bases for V and 2 bases for J; bases not matched to a gene: 9. Looked up from germline, CDR1 is MDHEN and CDR2 is SYDVKM. CDR3 residues: CASSLITSGPYEQYF. CDR3 DNA: TGTGCCAGCAGCCTGATAACTAGCGGACCCTACGAGCAGTACTTC.

The chain employs TRBV27 and TRBJ2-7, with D perhaps TRBD2 (6 bases). The CDR3 consists of 15 residues. V dropped 4 bases and J dropped 0 bases, with 13 bases sitting between them. Per germline, CDR1 MNHEY and CDR2 SMNVEV (reference sequence). Here the CDR3 DNA reads TGTGCCAGCAGTTCCCTTAGCGGAACCTCCTACGAGCAGTACTTC. This sequence encodes CASSSLSGTSYEQYF.

This clone was seen only a few times. The rearrangement joins TRBV19 to TRBJ2-7; tentatively, D is TRBD1 (6 bases). The CDR3 covers 11 residues. CDR1 is LNHDA and CDR2 is SQIVND in the germline V gene (reference sequence). The V end was cut by 5 bases, the J end by 8 bases, with 10 bases between. The CDR3 DNA reads as TGTGCCAGTAGTGCAGGGGCGCAGCAGTACTTC. Its translation: CASSAGAQQYF.

V is TRBV19 and J is TRBJ2-3; a possible D gene is TRBD2 (5 bases). V was cut by 10 bases and J by 2 bases, with 22 bases left in between. Germline CDR1 and CDR2: LNHDA and SQIVND (reference sequence). The CDR3 extends over 16 amino acids. The CDR3 loop is CATRPRWERPTDTQYF. CDR3 in DNA: TGTGCCACTCGCCCCAGGTGGGAGCGGCCCACAGATACGCAGTATTTT.

Notes on this clone: Germline is not matched at one junction end, which may reflect a read error. The chain employs TRBV7-9 and TRBJ2-3; weak D call: TRBD1 (5 bases). The germline V gene has CDR1 SEHNR and CDR2 FQNEAQ (reference sequence). The CDR3 loop spans 12 amino acids. The CDR3 DNA reads TGTGCCAGCAGCCGAGGTGGGGCCGATTGGGATTTT. It yields the protein CASSRGGADWDF.

The chain has TRBV19 and TRBJ2-7; 7 positions match TRBD1. Per the germline V gene, CDR1 is LNHDA and CDR2 is SQIVND (reference sequence). V shed 3 bases and J 2 bases; nucleotides not matched to a gene: 7. This CDR3 has 15 residues. The CDR3 sequence is CASSIAPGQTYEQYF. DNA for the CDR3: TGTGCCAGTAGTATCGCACCGGGACAGACCTACGAGCAGTACTTC.

This clone was found once. This rearrangement joins TRBV19 to TRBJ1-5; 8 nucleotides match TRBD1. The CDR3 extends over 16 amino acids. V was pared by 4 bases and J by 7 bases, with 12 bases of the junction left unmatched. CDR1 is LNHDA, CDR2 SQIVND, per germline (reference sequence). CDR3 amino acids: CASSTFLRGRRQPQHF. CDR3 DNA: TGTGCCAGTAGTACGTTTCTCAGGGGGCGACGGCAGCCCCAGCATTTT. The whole variable domain, remainder taken from reference TRBV19 and TRBJ1-5, is DGGITQSPKYLFRKEGQNVTLSCEQNLNHDAMYWYRQDPGQGLRLIYYSQIVNDFQKGDIAEGYSVSREKKESFPLTVTSAQKNPTAFYLCASSTFLRGRRQPQHFGDGTRLSIL.

The chain joins TRBV3-1 (or the pseudogene TRBV3-2) to TRBJ2-7; 8 positions agree with TRBD2. The junction had 4 bases not matched to a gene; V was cut back by 0 bases and J by 3 bases. The germline CDR1 and CDR2 sequences are LGHDT and YNNKEL (reference sequence). The CDR3 spans 15 residues. The CDR3 spells CASSQDPGTSYEQYF. The CDR3 DNA is TGTGCCAGCAGCCAAGATCCCGGGACTAGCTACGAGCAGTACTTC.

J is TRBJ1-2 and V is TRBV12-5; TRBD1 matches at 10 bases. The germline V gene has CDR1 LGHNT and CDR2 FRNRAP. Germline trimming cut 3 bases from V and 8 bases from J; bases unmatched to any gene: 27. The CDR3 extends over 21 amino acids. The CDR3 DNA sequence: TGTGCTAGTGGTTTCTTCCCACTCCTGTCAAGGGACAGGGGACAATTAGGAGGCTACACCTTC. Protein sequence: CASGFFPLLSRDRGQLGGYTF.

The V gene is TRBV9, the J gene TRBJ1-3; 8 nucleotides line up with TRBD1. CDR3 size: 18 residues. The V gene end was trimmed by 1 base and the J gene end by 4 bases; junction bases not matched to a gene: 13. The germline V gene has CDR1 SGDLS and CDR2 YYNGEE. The CDR3 here is CASSVSGTGPSWGNTIYF. The CDR3 DNA reads as TGTGCCAGCAGCGTATCCGGGACAGGACCCTCCTGGGGAAACACCATATATTTT.